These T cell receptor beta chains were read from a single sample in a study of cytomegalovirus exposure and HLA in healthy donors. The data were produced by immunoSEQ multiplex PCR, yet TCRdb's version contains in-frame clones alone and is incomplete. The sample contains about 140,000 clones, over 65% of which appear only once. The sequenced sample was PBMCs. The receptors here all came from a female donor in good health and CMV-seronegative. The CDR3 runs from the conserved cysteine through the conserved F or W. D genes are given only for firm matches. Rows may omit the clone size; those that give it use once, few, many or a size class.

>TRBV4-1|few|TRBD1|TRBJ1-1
CASSRGQGGAEAFF
TGCGCCAGCAGCCGGGGACAGGGGGGGGCTGAAGCTTTCTTT
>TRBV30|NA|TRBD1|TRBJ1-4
CAWGTGIANEKLFF
TGTGCCTGGGGGACAGGGATCGCGAATGAAAAACTGTTTTTT
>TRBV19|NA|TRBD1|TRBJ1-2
CASSIMGQGAKYGYTF
TGTGCCAGTAGTATTATGGGACAGGGGGCGAAGTATGGCTACACCTTC
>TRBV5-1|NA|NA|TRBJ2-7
CASSPGGFSSSYEQYF
TGCGCCAGCAGCCCAGGGGGGTTTTCCAGCTCCTACGAGCAGTACTTC
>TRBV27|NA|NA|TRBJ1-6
CASRNVRRGSERSYNSPLHF
TGTGCCAGCAGAAATGTCCGCAGGGGTTCCGAACGCTCCTATAATTCACCCCTCCACTTT
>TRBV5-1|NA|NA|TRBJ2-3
CASSSYLGQGGTDTQYF
TGCGCCAGCAGCTCCTATCTTGGGCAGGGTGGGACAGATACGCAGTATTTT
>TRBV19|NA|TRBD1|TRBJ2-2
CASSSPRDRGRVLSKPGELFF
TGTGCCAGTAGTAGCCCCCGGGACAGGGGGCGAGTTTTATCAAAGCCCGGGGAGCTGTTTTTT
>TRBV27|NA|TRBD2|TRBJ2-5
CASTAGGPSLIKTQYF
TGTGCCAGCACGGCGGGAGGGCCGAGTTTAATAAAGACCCAGTACTTC
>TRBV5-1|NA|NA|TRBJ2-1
CASRSGLTSYNEQFF
TGCGCCAGCCGATCCGGACTGACCTCCTACAATGAGCAGTTCTTC
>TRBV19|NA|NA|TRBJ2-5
CASSTGWGETQYF
TGTGCCAGTAGTACAGGGTGGGGAGAGACCCAGTACTTC
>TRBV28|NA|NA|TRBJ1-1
CASTLQSRAFF
TGTGCCAGCACCCTTCAAAGCCGAGCTTTCTTT
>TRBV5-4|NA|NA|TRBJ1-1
CASSLDQAYTEAFF
TGTGCCAGCAGCTTGGACCAGGCGTACACTGAAGCTTTCTTT
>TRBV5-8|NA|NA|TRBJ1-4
CASSLYGEDEKLFF
TGTGCCAGCAGCTTGTATGGGGAGGATGAAAAACTGTTTTTT
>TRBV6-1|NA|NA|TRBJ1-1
CASSDKEGLNTEAFF
TGTGCCAGCAGTGATAAGGAGGGGCTAAACACTGAAGCTTTCTTT
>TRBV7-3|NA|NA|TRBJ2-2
CASSLGAGLGTGELFF
TGTGCCAGCAGCTTAGGGGCAGGGCTGGGCACCGGGGAGCTGTTTTTT
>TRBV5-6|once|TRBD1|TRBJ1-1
CASSFQGASEAFF
TGTGCCAGCAGCTTCCAGGGGGCTAGTGAAGCTTTCTTT
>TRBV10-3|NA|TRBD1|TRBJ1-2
CAIRKGQEIYGYTF
TGTGCCATCAGAAAAGGACAGGAGATCTATGGCTACACCTTC